This T cell receptor beta chain came from a study of shared clonotypes between healthy human individuals. General study results and limits: Having only a few donors restricted how much genetic and exposure-history diversity was captured. About 5.2% was the fraction of naive CD4 clonotypes found shared across several donors.

As concerns this clone: Antigen: not known.

TCRdb's copy holds only in-frame clones and misses some; the assay was immunoSEQ multiplex PCR. This sample carries over 2 million clones, 85% to 95% of them seen once, and the ten largest clones take about 0.13%. V was cut by 3 bases and J by 0 bases, with 18 bases left in between. This CDR3 spans 17 amino acids. Germline V gene sequence: CDR1 MDHEN, CDR2 SYDVKM. The sequenced sample was naive CD4+ T cells sorted from blood. The subset denotes: CD45RA+ positively selected. The chain carries TRBV28 and TRBJ2-7, with D uncertain. This TCR came from a man younger than 35 in good health. The CDR3 nucleotides are TGTGCCAGCAGTTTTGGGATTGGCAGCCTCCCCTCCTACGAGCAGTACTTC. Translated, it gives CASSFGIGSLPSYEQYF.